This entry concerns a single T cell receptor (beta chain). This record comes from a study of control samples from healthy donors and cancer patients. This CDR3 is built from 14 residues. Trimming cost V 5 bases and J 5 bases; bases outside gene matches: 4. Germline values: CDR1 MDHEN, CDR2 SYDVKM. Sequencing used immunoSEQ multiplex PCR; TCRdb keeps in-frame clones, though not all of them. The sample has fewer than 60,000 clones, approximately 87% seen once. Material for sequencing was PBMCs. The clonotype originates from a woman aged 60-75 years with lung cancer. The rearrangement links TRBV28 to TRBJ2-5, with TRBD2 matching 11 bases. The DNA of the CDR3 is TGTGCCAGCAGTCCCACTAGCGGGAGCGAGACCCAGTACTTC. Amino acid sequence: CASSPTSGSETQYF.